This T cell receptor beta chain was sequenced during a study of robustness of blood B and T cell sequencing (dated by TCRdb to about 2018). Background for the entire study: The goal of the study was to figure out the amount of peripheral blood required to reliably characterize the TCRbeta and IgG repertoires of an individual. In each of the approximately 10 independently drawn blood samples, TCRbeta and IgG repertoires were quantified. For technical replicates, two replicate TCRbeta cDNA libraries were prepared from one shared RNA pool that came from a single 10 ml draw.

Compared with germline, V lacks 2 bases and J lacks 5 bases; bases without a gene match: 9. The CDR3 runs 15 amino acids, cysteine and phenylalanine included. CDR3 DNA only is kept here, 45 bases in frame from base 1. In the germline V gene (reference sequence), CDR1 corresponds to SGHKS and CDR2 to YYEKEE. The study at large found these results: One pair of TCRbeta libraries showed evidence of cross-contamination, likely from batch processing; the shared UMI-sequence pairs were removed. Across technical replicate libraries, roughly 95% of the top 10,000 TCRbeta clonotypes in one library were also found in the other. Because EDTA tubes had to be fractionated immediately, the use of EDTA tubes in multi-site collections was limited. Combining 3 or 4 tubes (roughly 29-40 ml blood) brought coverage of the top 10,000 TCRbeta clonotypes close to saturation. TCRbeta rarefaction curves did not fully plateau, suggesting under-sequencing or many low-abundance clonotypes. The 1,000 most abundant TCRbeta clonotypes from the pooled draws were found in every single 10 ml sample. Pooling tubes did not increase the overlap of rare TCRbeta clonotypes, which implies that much larger blood volumes would be needed to capture rare TCRbeta clonotypes.

mRNA, which captures expressed receptors, was used instead of genomic DNA for quantification of TCRbeta repertoires. Buffy coat leukocytes were collected into Trizol, and RNA was extracted with the Direct-zol RNA MiniPrep Plus kit without cell sorting. EDTA blood tubes were spun right away at 4 degrees C to separate plasma, buffy coat and red blood cells. The library relied on PCR. TCRdb lists the instrument as Illumina MiSeq. Synthesis of cDNA relied on SMARTScribe reverse transcriptase together with a 5' template-switch oligo that added a universal priming site. Each cDNA molecule was tagged by a 12-nucleotide random unique molecular identifier (UMI) carried on the template-switch oligo. Chain-specific reverse primers targeted TCRbeta transcripts during reverse transcription. Leftover template-switch adapters were removed by uracil DNA glycosylase treatment, and cDNA was purified using a Qiagen MinElute kit. The first PCR used KAPA HiFi HotStart ReadyMix for around 25 cycles, split across four 50 ul reactions with step-out primers. First-round PCR products were gel-purified before further amplification. Illumina Nextera adapters were added in a second 8-cycle PCR, after which libraries were purified and pooled. For each TCRbeta molecule, the UMI barcode was captured by a 50-nucleotide 5' read. The original pipeline was this. Using the MIGEC toolkit, reads were grouped by UMI into consensus reads. Forward and reverse consensus reads were merged with PEAR to produce final reads. A custom decontamination script removed identical UMI-sequence pairs shared across libraries, treating them as cross-sample contamination. V(D)J assignment and CDR3 extraction were performed with MIGMAP, a wrapper around IgBLAST. TCR clonotypes were defined by identical V gene, J gene and CDR3 amino acid sequence; CDR1 and CDR2 were not sequenced. Through fastp at Q25 and MiXCR, TCRdb rebuilt clones from the public reads, retaining in-frame beta chains. Each CDR3 protein appears once, grouped with its most common genes and DNA. TCRdb, not the authors, supplied the V and J calls. The sample has 1,500 to 2,000 distinct CDR3 sequences on record, 56% of them singletons. The ten largest make up about 39% of the sample.

Comments on this clonotype: Its binding antigen is unknown. Base quality data are lacking; no much larger clone is found one base away.

This chain joins TRBV5-5 to TRBJ2-5, and 7 junction bases match TRBD1. Sequencing used peripheral blood. This TCR was sampled from a human donor in good health. The CDR3 region has the sequence CASSFSLGGVETQYF. In nucleotides, the sequence is TGTGCCAGCAGCTTTAGCTTAGGGGGCGTGGAGACCCAGTACTTC.